The source of this TCR beta chain is a study of blood T cells in healthy people across ages. Findings and caveats of the study: Relative to aged donors, long-lived donors carried more naive CD4+ cells and displayed higher diversity. It was held that the diversity estimates obtained from one million T cells were underestimates.

The second PCR ran roughly 7 to 12 cycles with a sample-barcoded 5' primer and J-beta primers. Every single cDNA molecule received a tag from a template-switch adaptor with 12 random nucleotides. TCRdb re-called the 5' RACE reads through MiXCR, storing one row per CDR3 protein. This table holds 780,000 or so distinct CDR3 sequences, 56% found once. This clonotype has just a few counts. Its antigen is unidentified. Germline V CDR1 and CDR2: SGHRS, YFSETQ. The CDR3 extends over 16 amino acids. V was clipped by 7 bases and J by 0 bases, with 17 bases between them. The chain is built from TRBV5-1 and TRBJ2-4; a possible D gene is TRBD2 (6 bases). The sample was blood. The TCR sequence derives from a man in his forties or fifties in good health. CDR3 nucleotide sequence: TGCGCCAGCGCATTTTCCGCCGGGGGAGCCAAAAACATTCAGTACTTC. This gives the protein CASAFSAGGAKNIQYF. Together with reference TRBV5-1 and TRBJ2-4, the CDR3 gives the full variable domain: KAGVTQTPRYLIKTRGQQVTLSCSPISGHRSVSWYQQTPGQGLQFLFEYFSETQRNKGNFPGRFSGRQFSNSRSEMNVSTLELGDSALYLCASAFSAGGAKNIQYFGAGTRLSVL.